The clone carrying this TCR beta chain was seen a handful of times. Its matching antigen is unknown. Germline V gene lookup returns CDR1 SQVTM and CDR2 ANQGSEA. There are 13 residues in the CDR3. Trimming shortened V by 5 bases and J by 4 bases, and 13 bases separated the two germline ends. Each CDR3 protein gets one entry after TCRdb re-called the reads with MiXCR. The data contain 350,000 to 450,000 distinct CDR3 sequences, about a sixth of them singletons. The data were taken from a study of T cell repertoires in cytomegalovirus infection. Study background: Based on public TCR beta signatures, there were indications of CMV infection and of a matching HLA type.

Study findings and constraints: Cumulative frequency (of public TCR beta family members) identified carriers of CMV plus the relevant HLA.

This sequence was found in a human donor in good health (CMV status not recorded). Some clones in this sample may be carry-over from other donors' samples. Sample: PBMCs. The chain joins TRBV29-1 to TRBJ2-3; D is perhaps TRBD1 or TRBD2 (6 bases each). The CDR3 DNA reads TGCAGCGTTAACCCCGGGGGCGCAGATACGCAGTATTTT. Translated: CSVNPGGADTQYF.